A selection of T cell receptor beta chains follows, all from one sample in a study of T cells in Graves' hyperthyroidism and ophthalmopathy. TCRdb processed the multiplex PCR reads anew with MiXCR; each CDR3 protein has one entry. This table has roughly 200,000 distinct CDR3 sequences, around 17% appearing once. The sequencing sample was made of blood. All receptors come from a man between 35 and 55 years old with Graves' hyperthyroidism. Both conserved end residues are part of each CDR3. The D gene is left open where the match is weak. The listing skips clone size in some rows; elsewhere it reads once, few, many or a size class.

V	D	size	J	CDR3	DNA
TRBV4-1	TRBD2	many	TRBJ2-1	CASSRPRSGVTGEQFF	TGCGCCAGCAGCCGCCCCCGGAGCGGGGTAACCGGTGAGCAGTTCTTC
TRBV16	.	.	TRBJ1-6	CASSQDVNYNSPLHF	TGTGCCAGCAGCCAAGACGTTAACTATAATTCACCCCTCCACTTT
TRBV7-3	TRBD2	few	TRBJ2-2	CASSLRSGANTGELFF	TGTGCCAGCAGCCTACGTAGCGGGGCGAACACCGGGGAGCTGTTTTTT
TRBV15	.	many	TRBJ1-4	CATSRDPHGGLGEKLFF	TGTGCCACCAGCAGAGACCCCCACGGGGGCCTGGGTGAAAAACTGTTTTTT
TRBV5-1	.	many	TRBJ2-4	CASSLADRAKNIQYF	TGCGCCAGCAGCTTGGCTGACAGGGCCAAAAACATTCAGTACTTC
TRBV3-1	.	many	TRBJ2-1	CASSVPGAINEQFF	TGTGCCAGCAGCGTGCCCGGAGCCATCAATGAGCAGTTCTTC
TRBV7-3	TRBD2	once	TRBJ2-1	CASSAERGGRSYNEQFF	TGTGCCAGCAGCGCAGAGCGGGGGGGCCGGTCCTACAATGAGCAGTTCTTC
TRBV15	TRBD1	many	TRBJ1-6	CATRRDRGDYNSPLHF	TGTGCCACCAGACGGGACAGGGGTGACTATAATTCACCCCTCCACTTT
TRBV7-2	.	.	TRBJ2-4	CASSRGTGQNIQYF	TGTGCCAGCAGCCGCGGGACTGGCCAAAACATTCAGTACTTC
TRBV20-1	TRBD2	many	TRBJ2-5	CSAKPGGNQETQYF	TGCAGTGCTAAACCGGGGGGTAACCAAGAGACCCAGTACTTC
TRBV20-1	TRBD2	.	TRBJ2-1	CSARDSLAGGGYNEQFF	TGCAGTGCTAGAGATAGCCTAGCGGGGGGAGGGTACAATGAGCAGTTCTTC
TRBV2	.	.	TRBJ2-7	CAGGLGLDYEQYF	TGTGCCGGCGGGTTGGGGCTAGACTACGAGCAGTACTTC
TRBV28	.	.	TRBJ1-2	CASWTLYGYTF	TGTGCCAGCTGGACACTGTATGGCTACACCTTC
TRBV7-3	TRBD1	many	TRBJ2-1	CASSTGQGGNEQFF	TGTGCCAGCTCAACGGGACAGGGAGGCAATGAGCAGTTCTTC
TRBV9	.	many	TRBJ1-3	CASGRTGNTIYF	TGTGCCAGCGGACGGACTGGAAACACCATATATTTT
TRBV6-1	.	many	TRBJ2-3	CASSIGPTEGDTQYF	TGTGCCAGCAGCATAGGCCCAACAGAGGGAGATACGCAGTATTTT
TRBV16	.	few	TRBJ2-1	CASSQMAIYTAGTNFYNEQFF	TGTGCCAGCAGCCAAATGGCCATTTATACCGCCGGGACCAACTTTTACAATGAGCAGTTCTTC
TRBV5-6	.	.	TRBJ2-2	CASSLGRVEVTGELFF	TGTGCCAGCAGCTTGGGCCGGGTTGAGGTCACCGGGGAGCTGTTTTTT
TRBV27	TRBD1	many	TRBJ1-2	CASKTRTGDGGYTF	TGTGCCAGCAAAACCCGAACAGGGGACGGTGGCTACACCTTC
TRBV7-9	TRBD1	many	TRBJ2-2	CASSYGTANTGELFF	TGTGCCAGCAGCTACGGGACAGCGAACACCGGGGAGCTGTTTTTT
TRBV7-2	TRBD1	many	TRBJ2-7	CASSSDRGFYEQYF	TGTGCCAGCAGCTCGGACAGGGGGTTTTACGAGCAGTACTTC
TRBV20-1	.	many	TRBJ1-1	CSASPMNTEAFF	TGCAGTGCTAGCCCTATGAACACTGAAGCTTTCTTT
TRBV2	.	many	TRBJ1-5	CASSVEGIQPQHF	TGTGCCAGCAGTGTTGAAGGGATTCAGCCCCAGCATTTT
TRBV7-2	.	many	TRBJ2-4	CASSSLDGGKNIQYF	TGTGCCAGCAGCTCCCTTGACGGCGGCAAAAACATTCAGTACTTC
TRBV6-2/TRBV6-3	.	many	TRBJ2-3	CASSSRYRDTQYF	TGTGCCAGCAGTTCCCGGTACCGAGATACGCAGTATTTT
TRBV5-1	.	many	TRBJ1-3	CASSLEGSGNTIYF	TGCGCCAGCAGCTTGGAAGGGAGTGGAAACACCATATATTTT
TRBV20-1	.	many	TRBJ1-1	CSARRGAEAFF	TGCAGTGCTAGGAGGGGCGCTGAAGCTTTCTTT
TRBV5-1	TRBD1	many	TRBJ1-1	CASSLEGQGSEAFF	TGCGCCAGCAGCTTGGAGGGACAGGGGTCTGAAGCTTTCTTT
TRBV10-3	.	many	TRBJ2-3	CAIMGGDTQYF	TGTGCCATCATGGGGGGAGATACGCAGTATTTT
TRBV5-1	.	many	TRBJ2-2	CASSKGPTGQNTGELFF	TGCGCCAGCAGCAAAGGCCCCACCGGACAGAACACCGGGGAGCTGTTTTTT
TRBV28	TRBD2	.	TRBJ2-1	CASSEVVTSGLYNEQFF	TGTGCCAGCAGTGAAGTGGTCACTAGCGGGTTATACAATGAGCAGTTCTTC
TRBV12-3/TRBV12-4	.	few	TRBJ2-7	CASSSLGASYEQYF	TGTGCCAGCAGTTCGTTAGGGGCGTCCTACGAGCAGTACTTC
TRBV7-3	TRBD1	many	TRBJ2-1	CASSPGQVNNEQFF	TGTGCCAGCAGCCCCGGACAGGTTAATAATGAGCAGTTCTTC
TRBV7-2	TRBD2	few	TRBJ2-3	CASSEQAGSTDTQYF	TGTGCCAGCAGCGAGCAAGCGGGAAGCACAGATACGCAGTATTTT
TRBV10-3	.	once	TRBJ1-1	CAISGGRTEAFF	TGTGCCATCAGTGGTGGACGGACTGAAGCTTTCTTT
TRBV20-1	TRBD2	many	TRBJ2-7	CSAINLAGSYEQYF	TGCAGTGCTATAAATCTAGCGGGTTCCTACGAGCAGTACTTC
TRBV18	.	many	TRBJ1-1	CASSPRGETEAFF	TGTGCCAGCTCACCACGGGGGGAGACTGAAGCTTTCTTT
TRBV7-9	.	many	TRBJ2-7	CASSLDFYEQYF	TGTGCCAGCAGCTTAGATTTCTACGAGCAGTACTTC
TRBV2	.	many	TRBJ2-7	CASSEEGEGEQYF	TGTGCCAGCAGCGAAGAAGGGGAAGGCGAGCAGTACTTC
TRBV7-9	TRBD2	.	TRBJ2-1	CASSLGAGGLNEQFF	TGTGCCAGCAGCTTAGGAGCGGGGGGACTCAATGAGCAGTTCTTC
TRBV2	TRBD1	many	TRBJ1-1	CASSEAGRGAEAFF	TGTGCCAGCAGTGAAGCCGGCAGGGGGGCTGAAGCTTTCTTT
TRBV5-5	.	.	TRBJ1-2	CASSSTGHYGYTF	TGTGCCAGCAGCTCTACAGGGCACTATGGCTACACCTTC
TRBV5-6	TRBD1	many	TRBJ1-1	CASSENRGPGDTEAFF	TGTGCCAGCAGCGAAAACAGGGGTCCCGGGGACACTGAAGCTTTCTTT
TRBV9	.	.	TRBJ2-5	CASSPSSGIQETQYF	TGTGCCAGCAGCCCATCCTCCGGGATCCAAGAGACCCAGTACTTC
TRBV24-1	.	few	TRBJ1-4	CATSDTGQNEKLFF	TGTGCCACCAGTGATACCGGACAGAATGAAAAACTGTTTTTT
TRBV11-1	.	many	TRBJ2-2	CASSLRDTGELFF	TGTGCCAGCAGCTTACGAGACACCGGGGAGCTGTTTTTT
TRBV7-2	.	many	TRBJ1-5	CASSLTPGYSNQPQHF	TGTGCCAGCAGCTTAACGCCAGGGTACAGCAATCAGCCCCAGCATTTT
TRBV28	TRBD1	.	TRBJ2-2	CASSPVGQGRAGELFF	TGTGCCAGCAGTCCGGTCGGACAGGGTAGAGCCGGGGAGCTGTTTTTT